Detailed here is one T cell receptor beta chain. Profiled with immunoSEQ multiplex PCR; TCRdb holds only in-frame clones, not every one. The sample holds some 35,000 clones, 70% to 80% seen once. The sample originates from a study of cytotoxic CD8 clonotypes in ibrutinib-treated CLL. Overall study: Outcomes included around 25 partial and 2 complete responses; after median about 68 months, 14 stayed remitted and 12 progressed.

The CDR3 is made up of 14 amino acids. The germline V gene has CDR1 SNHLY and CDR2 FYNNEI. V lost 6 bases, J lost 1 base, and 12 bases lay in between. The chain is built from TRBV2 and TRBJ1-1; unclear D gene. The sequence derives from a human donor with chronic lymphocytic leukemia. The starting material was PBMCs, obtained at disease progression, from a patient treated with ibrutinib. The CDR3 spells CASSATRANTEAFF. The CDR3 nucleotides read TGTGCCAGCAGCGCTACAAGGGCGAACACTGAAGCTTTCTTT.